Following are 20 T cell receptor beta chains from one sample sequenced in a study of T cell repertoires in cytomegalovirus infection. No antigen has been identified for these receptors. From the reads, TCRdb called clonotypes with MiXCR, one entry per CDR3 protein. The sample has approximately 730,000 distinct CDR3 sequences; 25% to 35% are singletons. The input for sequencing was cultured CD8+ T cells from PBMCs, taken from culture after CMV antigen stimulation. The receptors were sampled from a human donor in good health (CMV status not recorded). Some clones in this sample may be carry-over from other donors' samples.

The CDR3 coding sequence is TGTGCCAGCAGCTTAGTGGCGGGGTCGATCGTCTATGAGCAGTTCTTC. Translated: CASSLVAGSIVYEQFF. The rearrangement links TRBV7-2 to TRBJ2-1; a possible D gene is TRBD2 (6 bases). V was shortened by 1 base and J by 8 bases, with 18 bases between the two germline ends. Germline assignment: CDR1 SGHTA and CDR2 FQGNSA. The CDR3 length is 16 residues.

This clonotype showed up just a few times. The CDR3 DNA follows: TGTGCCAGCAGTTCCGGCCTTGACAGGGGATATAACACTGAAGCTTTCTTT. This sequence encodes CASSSGLDRGYNTEAFF. The chain couples TRBV6-6 to TRBJ1-1; 8 bases fit TRBD1. Looked up from germline, CDR1 is MNHNY and CDR2 is SVGAGI (reference sequence). The CDR3 consists of 17 residues. The J segment lost 2 bases and the V segment lost 4 bases, leaving 12 bases of the junction unmatched.

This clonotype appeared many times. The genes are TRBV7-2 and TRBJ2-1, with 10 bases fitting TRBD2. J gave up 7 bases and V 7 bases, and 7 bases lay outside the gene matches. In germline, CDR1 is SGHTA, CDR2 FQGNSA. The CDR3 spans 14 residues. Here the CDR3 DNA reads TGTGCCAGCACCACGGGACTAGCGCTAAATGAGCAGTTCTTC. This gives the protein CASTTGLALNEQFF.

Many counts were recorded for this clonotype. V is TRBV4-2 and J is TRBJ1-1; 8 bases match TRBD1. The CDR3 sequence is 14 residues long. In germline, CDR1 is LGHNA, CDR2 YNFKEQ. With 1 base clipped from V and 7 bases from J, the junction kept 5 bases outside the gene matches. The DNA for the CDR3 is TGTGCCAGCAGCCAAGGACAGGGGAGTGGTGAAGCTTTCTTT. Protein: CASSQGQGSGEAFF.

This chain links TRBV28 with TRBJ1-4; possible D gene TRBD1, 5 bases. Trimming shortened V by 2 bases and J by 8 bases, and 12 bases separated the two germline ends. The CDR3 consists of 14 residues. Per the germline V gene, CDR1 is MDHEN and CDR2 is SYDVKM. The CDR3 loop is CASSLNAGQEKLFF. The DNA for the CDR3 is TGTGCCAGCAGTTTAAACGCAGGGCAGGAAAAACTGTTTTTT.

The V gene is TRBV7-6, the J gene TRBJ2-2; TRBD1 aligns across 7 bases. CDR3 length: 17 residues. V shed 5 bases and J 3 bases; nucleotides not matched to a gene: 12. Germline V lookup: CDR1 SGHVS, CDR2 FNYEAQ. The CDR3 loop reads CASSPQLTGSDTGELFF. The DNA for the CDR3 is TGTGCCAGCAGCCCCCAGTTGACAGGGTCGGACACCGGGGAGCTGTTTTTT.

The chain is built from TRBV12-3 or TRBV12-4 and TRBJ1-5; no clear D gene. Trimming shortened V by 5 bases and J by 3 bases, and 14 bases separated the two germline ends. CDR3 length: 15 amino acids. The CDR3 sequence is CASSPIGGHNQPQHF. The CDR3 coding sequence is TGTGCCAGCAGTCCGATAGGCGGTCACAATCAGCCCCAGCATTTT.

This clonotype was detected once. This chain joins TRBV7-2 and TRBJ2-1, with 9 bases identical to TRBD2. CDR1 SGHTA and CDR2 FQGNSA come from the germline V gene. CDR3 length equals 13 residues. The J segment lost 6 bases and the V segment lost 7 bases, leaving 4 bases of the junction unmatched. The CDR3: CASMAGGSNEQFF. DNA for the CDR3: TGTGCCAGCATGGCGGGAGGGAGCAATGAGCAGTTCTTC.

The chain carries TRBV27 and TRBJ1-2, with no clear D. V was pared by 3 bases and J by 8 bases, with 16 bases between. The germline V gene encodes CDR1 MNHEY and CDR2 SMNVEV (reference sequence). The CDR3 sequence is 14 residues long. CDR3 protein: CASSFGPGDGGYTF. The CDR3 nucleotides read TGTGCCAGCAGTTTCGGTCCCGGAGACGGAGGCTACACCTTC.

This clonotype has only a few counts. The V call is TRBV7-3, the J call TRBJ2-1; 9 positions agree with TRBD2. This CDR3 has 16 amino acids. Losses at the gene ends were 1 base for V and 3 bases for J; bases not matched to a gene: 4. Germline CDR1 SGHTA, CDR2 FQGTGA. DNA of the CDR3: TGTGCCAGCAGCTTAAGGCCTAGCGGGGACTACAATGAGCAGTTCTTC. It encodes CASSLRPSGDYNEQFF.

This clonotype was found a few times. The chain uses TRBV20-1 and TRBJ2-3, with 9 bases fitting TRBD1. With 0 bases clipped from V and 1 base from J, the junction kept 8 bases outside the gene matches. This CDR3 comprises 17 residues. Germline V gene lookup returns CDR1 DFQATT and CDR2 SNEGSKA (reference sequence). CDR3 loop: CSARDLGTGIRTDTQYF. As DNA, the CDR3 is TGCAGTGCTAGAGATTTGGGGACAGGGATTCGCACAGATACGCAGTATTTT.

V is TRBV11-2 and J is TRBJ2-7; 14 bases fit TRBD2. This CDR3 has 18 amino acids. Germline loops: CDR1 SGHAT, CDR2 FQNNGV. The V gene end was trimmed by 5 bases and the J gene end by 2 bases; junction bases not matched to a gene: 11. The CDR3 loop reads CASSPWTSGGPITYEQYV. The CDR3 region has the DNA TGTGCCAGCAGCCCATGGACTAGCGGGGGGCCCATCACCTACGAGCAGTACGTC.

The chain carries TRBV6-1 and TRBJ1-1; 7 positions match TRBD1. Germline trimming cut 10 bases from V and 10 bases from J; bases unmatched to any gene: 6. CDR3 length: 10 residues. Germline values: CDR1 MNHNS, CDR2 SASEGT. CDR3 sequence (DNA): TGTGCCACCGGACAGGTTGGAGCTTTCTTT. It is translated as CATGQVGAFF.

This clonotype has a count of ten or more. CDR3: CASSLVFPTNQPQHF. The CDR3 DNA sequence: TGTGCCAGCAGCTTAGTCTTTCCTACCAATCAGCCCCAGCATTTT. The chain couples TRBV7-2 to TRBJ1-5, with no clear D. The V gene lost 1 base and the J gene lost 3 bases, with 10 bases spanning the gap. The CDR3 consists of 15 residues. Germline CDR1 SGHTA, CDR2 FQGNSA.

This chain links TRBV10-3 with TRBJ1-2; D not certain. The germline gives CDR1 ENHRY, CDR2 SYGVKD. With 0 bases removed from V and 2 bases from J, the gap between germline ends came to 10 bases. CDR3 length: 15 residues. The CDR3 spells CAISESKGANYGYTF. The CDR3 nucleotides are TGTGCCATCAGTGAGTCGAAAGGTGCGAACTATGGCTACACCTTC.

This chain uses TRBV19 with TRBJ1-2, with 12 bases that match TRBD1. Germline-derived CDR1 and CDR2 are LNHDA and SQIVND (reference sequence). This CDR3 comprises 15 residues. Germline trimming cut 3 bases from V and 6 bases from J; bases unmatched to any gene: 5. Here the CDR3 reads CASSITGTGGDGYTF. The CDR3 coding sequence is TGTGCCAGTAGTATTACCGGGACAGGGGGCGATGGCTACACCTTC.

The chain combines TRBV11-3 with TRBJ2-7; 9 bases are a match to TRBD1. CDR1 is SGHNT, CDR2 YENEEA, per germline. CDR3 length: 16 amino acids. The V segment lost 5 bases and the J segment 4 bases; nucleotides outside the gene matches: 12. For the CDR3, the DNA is TGTGCCAGCAGCGTTGGACCGGGACAGGGTCTATACGAGCAGTACTTC. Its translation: CASSVGPGQGLYEQYF.

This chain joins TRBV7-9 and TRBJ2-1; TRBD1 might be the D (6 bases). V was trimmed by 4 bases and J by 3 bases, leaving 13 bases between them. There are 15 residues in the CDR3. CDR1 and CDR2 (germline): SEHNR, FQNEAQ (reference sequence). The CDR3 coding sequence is TGTGCCAGCAGCTCACAGGGTGCAATCTACAATGAGCAGTTCTTC. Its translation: CASSSQGAIYNEQFF.

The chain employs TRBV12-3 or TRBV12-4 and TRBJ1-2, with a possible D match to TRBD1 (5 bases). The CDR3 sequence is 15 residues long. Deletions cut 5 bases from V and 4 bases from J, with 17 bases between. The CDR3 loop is CASSGGPRGPYGYTF. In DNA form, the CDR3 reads TGTGCCAGCAGTGGGGGACCCAGAGGGCCCTATGGCTACACCTTC.

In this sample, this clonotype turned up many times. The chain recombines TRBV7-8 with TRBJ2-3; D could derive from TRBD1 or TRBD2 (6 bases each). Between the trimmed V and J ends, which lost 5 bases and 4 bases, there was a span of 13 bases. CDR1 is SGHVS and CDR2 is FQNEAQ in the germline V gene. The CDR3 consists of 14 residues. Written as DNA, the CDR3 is TGTGCCAGCAGCCCCATAGGGGGGTCAGATACGCAGTATTTT. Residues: CASSPIGGSDTQYF.